Presented here are 16 T cell receptor beta chains from one specimen sequenced in a study of tumor and adjacent non-tumor tissue in lung cancer. This sample's RNA came from whole unsorted tissue. Distant lung tissue was collected more than 3 cm away from the tumor edge. TCRbeta libraries were built with three rounds of nested PCR, modified from ARM-PCR. MiXCR, applied by TCRdb to the multiplex PCR reads, yields one record per CDR3 protein. The sample shows around 80,000 distinct CDR3 sequences, approximately 81% of them seen only once. Sequences were obtained from distant non-tumor lung tissue. These receptors were collected from a man aged 60 to 75 with non-small cell lung cancer.

This clonotype was recorded at least ten times. The V gene is TRBV5-8, the J gene TRBJ2-1; the match to TRBD2 covers 9 bases. This CDR3 region has 16 residues. Germline loops: CDR1 SGHTS, CDR2 YDEGEE. V shed 4 bases and J 1 base; nucleotides not matched to a gene: 6. In DNA, the CDR3 is TGTGCCAGCAGCATCACTAGCGGGTATTCCTACAATGAGCAGTTCTTC. Its translation: CASSITSGYSYNEQFF. The whole variable domain, filled in from reference TRBV5-8 and TRBJ2-1, reads EAGVTQSPTHLIKTRGQQATLRCSPISGHTSVYWYQQALGLGLQFLLWYDEGEERNRGNFPPRFSGRQFPNYSSELNVNALELEDSALYLCASSITSGYSYNEQFFGPGTRLTVL.

Concerning this clonotype itself: With a much larger clone just one base away, this may be a read error. The chain has TRBV20-1 and TRBJ1-2; a weak D match, TRBD1 (5 bases). Trimming took off 2 bases at V and 4 bases at J, with 17 bases between the two ends. From germline, CDR1 is DFQATT and CDR2 SNEGSKA (reference sequence). The CDR3 runs to 15 residues. DNA for the CDR3: TGCAGTGCTAGACAGGGAAGGAATATCTCCTATGGCTACACCTTC. Its translation is CSARQGRNISYGYTF.

The V gene is TRBV11-2, the J gene TRBJ2-3, with 11 positions matching TRBD2. Losses at the gene ends were 3 bases for V and 12 bases for J; bases not matched to a gene: 5. This CDR3 spans 13 amino acids. Germline assignment: CDR1 SGHAT and CDR2 FQNNGV. The CDR3 loop reads CASSFLAGGAQYF. The CDR3 DNA is TGTGCCAGCAGCTTTCTAGCGGGGGGCGCTCAGTATTTT. Using reference TRBV11-2 and TRBJ2-3 for the parts outside the CDR3, the full variable domain is EAGVAQSPRYKIIEKRQSVAFWCNPISGHATLYWYQQILGQGPKLLIQFQNNGVVDDSQLPKDRFSAERLKGVDSTLKIQPAKLEDSAVYLCASSFLAGGAQYFGPGTRLTVL.

The chain employs TRBV12-3 or TRBV12-4 and TRBJ1-2, with 8 bases identical to TRBD1. The junction had 12 bases not matched to a gene; V was cut back by 8 bases and J by 10 bases. There are 13 residues in the CDR3. The CDR3 DNA reads as TGTGCCAGCTGCACACCGGAACAGGGGGACTACACCTTC. Its protein is CASCTPEQGDYTF.

In the case of this clonotype: One junction end disagrees with the germline gene, perhaps due to a read error. V gene TRBV11-2 combines with J gene TRBJ2-5; D remains ambiguous. Germline V gene lookup returns CDR1 SGHAT and CDR2 FQNNGV. This CDR3 contains 14 residues. The CDR3 loop is CASSLTRPDETQYF. The CDR3 DNA reads TGCGCCAGCAGCTTGACCAGACCGGACGAGACCCAGTACTTC.

Comments on this clonotype: The junction differs from germline at one of its ends, possibly a read error. The chain is built from TRBV6-2 or TRBV6-3 and TRBJ2-2, with a weak D call TRBD2 (7 bases). This CDR3 spans 15 amino acids. Germline V gene sequence: CDR1 MNHEY, CDR2 SVGEGT. CDR3 region: CASSSSGRDTGVLFF. CDR3 sequence (DNA): TGTGCCAGCAGTTCTAGCGGTAGGGACACCGGGGTGCTGTTTTTT.

For this clonotype: This may be a read error, as it is one base from a much larger clone. The chain joins TRBV4-1 to TRBJ2-5, with 13 bases fitting TRBD2. The CDR3 loop spans 15 amino acids. Germline loops: CDR1 MGHRA, CDR2 YSYEKL. For the CDR3, the DNA is TGCGTCAGCAGCTACACTAGCGGGGGGGCCCAGACCCAGTACTTC. Translated, it gives CVSSYTSGGAQTQYF.

The rearrangement joins TRBV11-2 to TRBJ2-6, with TRBD1 matching 7 bases. The V and J ends lost 1 base and 15 bases, in that order; junction bases with no gene match: 24. The germline CDR1 and CDR2 sequences are SGHAT and FQNNGV. CDR3 size: 19 residues. Here the CDR3 reads CASSLVPKDRPSGTNALTF. CDR3 nucleotide sequence: TGTGCCAGCAGCTTAGTTCCAAAGGACAGGCCCTCTGGGACCAATGCCCTGACTTTC.

V is TRBV11-2 and J is TRBJ2-1; 7 bases map to TRBD1. The germline CDR1 and CDR2 sequences are SGHAT and FQNNGV. This CDR3 comprises 15 residues. The trim removed 5 bases at V and 3 bases at J, leaving 7 bases unmatched. For the CDR3, the DNA is TGTGCCAGCAGCAACCGGGACAGATACTACAATGAGCAGTTCTTC. Protein product: CASSNRDRYYNEQFF.

In the case of this clonotype: Sequence at one end of the junction differs from germline and may be a read error. The chain is built from TRBV2 and TRBJ1-3; D is perhaps TRBD1 (6 bases). CDR3 length equals 15 residues. The germline V gene encodes CDR1 SNHLY and CDR2 FYNNEI. The CDR3 reads CVSSDKDSSGNTIYF. CDR3 sequence (DNA): TGTGTCAGCAGCGACAAGGACAGCTCTGGAAACACCATATATTTT.

A remark on this clonotype: At one end, the junction sequence differs from germline, possibly due to a read error. V and J are TRBV6-2 or TRBV6-3 and TRBJ2-3; D gene ambiguous. CDR1 MNHEY and CDR2 SVGEGT come from the germline V gene. The CDR3 spans 14 residues. The CDR3 is CVSQTRLSTDTQYF. The CDR3 DNA reads as TGTGTCAGCCAGACTCGCCTTTCCACAGATACGCAGTATTTT.

The chain combines TRBV20-1 with TRBJ1-5, with D hard to call. The CDR3 is 14 amino acids. The V gene lost 6 bases and the J gene lost 4 bases, with 16 bases spanning the gap. In germline, CDR1 is DFQATT, CDR2 SNEGSKA (reference sequence). CDR3 sequence: CSALAGQVNQPQHF. CDR3 DNA: TGCAGTGCCCTCGCGGGTCAGGTTAATCAGCCCCAGCATTTT.

A word on this clonotype: A read error may account for a junction end that differs from germline. The DNA for the CDR3 is TGTGCTAGCAGCAGGACAGGGAATGGCAATAGCAATCAGCCCCAGCATTTT. It encodes CASSRTGNGNSNQPQHF. The chain uses TRBV6-5 and TRBJ1-5; 8 positions agree with TRBD1. This CDR3 contains 17 residues. The germline V gene encodes CDR1 MNHEY and CDR2 SVGAGI.

Notes on this clonotype: At one boundary the junction diverges from the germline segment, which might be a read error. The chain recombines TRBV11-2 with TRBJ2-1; 8 bases match TRBD2. The CDR3 is 15 residues long. Germline assignment: CDR1 SGHAT and CDR2 FQNNGV. CDR3 loop: CASIFSGDPYNEQFF. The CDR3 region has the DNA TGTGCAAGCATCTTTAGCGGGGACCCCTACAATGAGCAGTTCTTC.

With regard to this clonotype: The conserved closing phenylalanine or tryptophan is absent in this CDR3, likely reflecting a read error. The V call is TRBV19, the J call TRBJ2-7; possible D gene TRBD2, 5 bases. The CDR3 is 13 amino acids. Germline lookup yields CDR1 LNHDA and CDR2 SQIVND (reference sequence). The CDR3 DNA follows: TGCGCCAGTAGTAAAGAGGGTCGTTACGAGCAGTACCTC. Its translation: CASSKEGRYEQYL.

This rearrangement joins TRBV12-3 or TRBV12-4 to TRBJ2-7; 8 bases line up with TRBD1. The CDR3 contains 14 residues. The junction had 8 bases not matched to a gene; V was cut back by 10 bases and J by 0 bases. The CDR3 protein is CANIPTGGSYEQYF. The CDR3 bases are TGTGCCAACATCCCCACAGGGGGCTCCTACGAGCAGTACTTC.